This T cell receptor beta chain was captured by sequencing in a study of blood T cell repertoires in COVID-19. Study in general: Acute and convalescent COVID-19 samples came from the United States, Italy and Spain. PBMCs, B-cell-depleted T cells, or T cells provided the cDNA or gDNA that made up the material.

The germline V gene has CDR1 MRHNA and CDR2 SNTAGT. This CDR3 contains 18 residues. J was trimmed by 4 bases and V by 5 bases; bases with no gene match: 18. In the authors' methods: Estimated nucleated cell counts came from reference gene primer amplification. Only in-frame clones appear in the TCRdb table, and some are missing; sequencing was by immunoSEQ multiplex PCR. V, J and clone size were drawn from that table, and D and trimming were deduced from the DNA. The sample gives about 150,000 clones, around 80% of which show up once; 13% is in the top ten. The sequenced sample was peripheral blood. The chain joins TRBV6-4 to TRBJ2-3, with 7 bases identical to TRBD2. This receptor was obtained from a man aged 55 to 70 with active or convalescent COVID-19. The CDR3 region is CASSPSALRVRGADTQYF. DNA for the CDR3: TGTGCCAGCAGTCCGTCAGCTCTCAGGGTCCGGGGGGCAGATACGCAGTATTTT.